These 11 T cell receptor beta chains came from one sample sequenced in a study of T cell responses to AZD1222 COVID-19 vaccine. Profiled with immunoSEQ multiplex PCR; TCRdb holds only in-frame clones, not every one. The sample lists tens of thousands of clones, over 75% occurring once. The specimen comprised peripheral blood, sampled 28 days after the second AZD1222 dose. The receptors derive from an adult who received the AZD1222 COVID-19 vaccine.

This clone has just one count. V and J are TRBV29-1 and TRBJ1-1, with a weak D call TRBD1 (6 bases). Germline loops: CDR1 SQVTM, CDR2 ANQGSEA. The CDR3 loop spans 13 amino acids. Trimming shortened V by 7 bases and J by 2 bases, and 14 bases separated the two germline ends. The CDR3 region is CSGRTDPNTEAFF. The CDR3 DNA reads as TGCAGCGGTCGGACAGATCCTAACACTGAAGCTTTCTTT.

This chain uses TRBV7-9 with TRBJ1-3; TRBD1 matches 7 bases. The CDR3 has 16 residues. Looked up from germline, CDR1 is SEHNR and CDR2 is FQNEAQ (reference sequence). Trimming at V came to 2 bases and at J to 4 bases, leaving 8 bases not matched to a gene. The CDR3: CASSLRQGSSGNTIYF. As DNA, the CDR3 is TGTGCCAGCAGCTTAAGACAGGGAAGTTCCGGAAACACCATATATTTT.

The J gene is TRBJ1-2, the V gene TRBV5-1; a possible D gene is TRBD1 (6 bases). Germline values: CDR1 SGHRS, CDR2 YFSETQ. The ends were cut back, 2 bases at V and 7 bases at J, with 12 bases in the middle. This CDR3 region has 13 residues. Here the CDR3 reads CASSFSGEAGYTF. The CDR3 region has the DNA TGCGCCAGCAGCTTTTCAGGGGAGGCTGGCTACACCTTC.

This rearrangement joins TRBV7-9 to TRBJ2-6; weak D call: TRBD2 (5 bases). Trimming stripped 5 bases from V and 2 bases from J, with 19 bases between. The germline CDR1 and CDR2 sequences are SEHNR and FQNEAQ (reference sequence). The CDR3 length is 18 residues. CDR3 coding DNA: TGTGCCAGCAGCACATTACCAGAGCTGAGGGCTGGGGCCAACGTCCTGACTTTC. Amino acid sequence: CASSTLPELRAGANVLTF.

The rearrangement links TRBV27 to TRBJ2-2; D is uncertain. There are 17 residues in the CDR3. Trimming left V 2 bases short and J 3 bases short, with 16 bases between. Per the germline V gene, CDR1 is MNHEY and CDR2 is SMNVEV (reference sequence). This chain's CDR3 is CASSLSVETADTGELFF. CDR3 bases: TGTGCCAGCAGTTTAAGTGTCGAGACTGCAGACACCGGGGAGCTGTTTTTT.

This chain connects TRBV7-3 to TRBJ2-1; D not resolved. This CDR3 contains 12 residues. The germline gives CDR1 SGHTA, CDR2 FQGTGA. V lost 5 bases to trimming and J lost 9 bases, with 11 bases between them. The CDR3 DNA sequence: TGTGCCAGCAGCAGCCCCTTAAGTGAGCAGTTCTTC. Amino acid sequence: CASSSPLSEQFF.

The chain is built from TRBV4-2 and TRBJ1-2; D may be TRBD1 (5 bases). This CDR3 spans 13 amino acids. The V end lost 3 bases, the J end lost 8 bases, and 13 bases lay between the germline ends. Germline CDR1 reads LGHNA; CDR2 reads YNFKEQ. The CDR3 nucleotides read TGTGCCAGCAGCCAGGCTCTCGCAGGGGGCTACACCTTC. Amino acid sequence: CASSQALAGGYTF.

The chain uses TRBV27 and TRBJ2-1, with D tentatively TRBD1 (6 bases). The V end was cut by 5 bases, the J end by 1 base, with 12 bases between. Germline V gene data show CDR1 as MNHEY and CDR2 as SMNVEV (reference sequence). The CDR3 is 15 amino acids. The CDR3 sequence is CASSRNTGSYNEQFF. DNA for the CDR3: TGTGCCAGCAGTCGTAATACAGGGTCCTACAATGAGCAGTTCTTC.

This chain joins TRBV15 and TRBJ2-3; 16 positions match TRBD2. The length of the CDR3 is 21 residues. Germline V CDR1 and CDR2: LNHNV, YYDKDF (reference sequence). V dropped 3 bases and J dropped 3; count of bases not matched to a gene: 15. In DNA form, the CDR3 reads TGTGCCACCAGCAGGTCCCCGGGACTAGCGGGAGGGAAGGGTGTTACAGATACGCAGTATTTT. Translation: CATSRSPGLAGGKGVTDTQYF.

The chain combines TRBV19 with TRBJ2-7, with D perhaps being TRBD1 or TRBD2 (5 bases each). Germline V lookup: CDR1 LNHDA, CDR2 SQIVND (reference sequence). V lost 0 bases, J lost 2 bases, and 11 bases lay in between. This CDR3 has 15 amino acids. The CDR3 spells CASSIEGTEAYEQYF. CDR3 coding DNA: TGTGCCAGTAGTATAGAAGGGACGGAAGCCTACGAGCAGTACTTC.

V is TRBV5-6 and J is TRBJ1-2, with D perhaps TRBD1 (5 bases). The CDR3 is 12 amino acids. Germline CDR1 reads SGHDT; CDR2 reads YYEEEE. The V and J ends lost 1 base and 10 bases respectively, with 11 bases between them. The CDR3 here is CASSLQSGPYTF. The CDR3 bases are TGTGCCAGCAGCTTGCAGTCAGGGCCCTACACCTTC.